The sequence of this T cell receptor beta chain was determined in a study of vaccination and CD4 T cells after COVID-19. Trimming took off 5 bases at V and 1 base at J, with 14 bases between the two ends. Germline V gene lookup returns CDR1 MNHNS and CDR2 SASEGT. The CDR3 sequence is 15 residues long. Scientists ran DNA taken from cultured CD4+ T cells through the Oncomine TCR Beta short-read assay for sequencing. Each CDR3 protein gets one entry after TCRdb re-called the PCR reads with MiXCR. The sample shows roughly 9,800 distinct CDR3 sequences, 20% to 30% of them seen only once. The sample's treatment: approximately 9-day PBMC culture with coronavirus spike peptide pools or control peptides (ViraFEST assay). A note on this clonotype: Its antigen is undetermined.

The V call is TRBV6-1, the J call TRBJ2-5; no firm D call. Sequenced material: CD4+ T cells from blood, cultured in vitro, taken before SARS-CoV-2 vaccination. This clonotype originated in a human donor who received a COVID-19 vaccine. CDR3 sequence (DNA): TGTGCCAGCAGTAAACAAAACGTGGGCCAAGAGACCCAGTACTTC. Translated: CASSKQNVGQETQYF.